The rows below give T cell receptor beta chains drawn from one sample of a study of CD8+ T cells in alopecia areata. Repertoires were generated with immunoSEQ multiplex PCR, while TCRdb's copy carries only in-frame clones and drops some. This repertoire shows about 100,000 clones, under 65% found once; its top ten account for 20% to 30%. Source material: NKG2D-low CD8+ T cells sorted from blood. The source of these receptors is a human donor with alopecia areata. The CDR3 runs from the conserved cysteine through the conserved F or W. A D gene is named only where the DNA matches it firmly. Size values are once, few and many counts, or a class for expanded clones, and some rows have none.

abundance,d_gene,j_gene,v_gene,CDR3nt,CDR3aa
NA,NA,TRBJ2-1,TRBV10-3,TGTGCCAGCATGGCGGGGAATGAGCAGTTCTTC,CASMAGNEQFF
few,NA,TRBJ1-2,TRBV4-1,TGCGCCAGCAGTTCCCACAACAGGGACGGCTACACCTTC,CASSSHNRDGYTF
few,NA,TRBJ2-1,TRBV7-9,TGTGCCAGCTTGGCTAGCGAGACCTACAATGAGCAGTTCTTC,CASLASETYNEQFF
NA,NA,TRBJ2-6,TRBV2,TGTGCCAGCAGTGAATTGTCTGGGGCCAACGTCCTGACTTTC,CASSELSGANVLTF
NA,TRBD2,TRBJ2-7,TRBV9,TGTGCCAGCAGCGTAGATACGGGGGGCGAGCAGTACTTC,CASSVDTGGEQYF
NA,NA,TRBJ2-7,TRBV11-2,TGTGCCAGCAGCTTAGGTTTTCCACCCCCCTTTTCCTACGAGCAGTACTTC,CASSLGFPPPFSYEQYF
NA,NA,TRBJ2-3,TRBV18,TGTGCCAGCTCACCAGATACGCAGTATTTT,CASSPDTQYF
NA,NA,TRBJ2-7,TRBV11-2,TGTGCCAGCAGACCCGGGGTAGTTCACGAGCAGTACTTC,CASRPGVVHEQYF
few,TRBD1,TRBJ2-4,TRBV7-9,TGTGCCAGCAGCCCAATCGGGCAGGGGGCTGGAAACATTCAGTACTTC,CASSPIGQGAGNIQYF
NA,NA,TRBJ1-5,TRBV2,TGTGCCAGCAGTGAACGTCCGGGGAGCAATCAGCCCCAGCATTTT,CASSERPGSNQPQHF
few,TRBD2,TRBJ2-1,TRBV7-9,TGTGCCAGCAGCCCTATAGCGGGAGGGCCTTATGAGCAGTTCTTC,CASSPIAGGPYEQFF
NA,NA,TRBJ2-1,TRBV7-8,TGTGCCAGCAGTTTTAGTAGCAATGAGCAGTTCTTC,CASSFSSNEQFF
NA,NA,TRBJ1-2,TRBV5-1,TGCGCCAGCAGCTTGGATCTAAGACCGGATGGCTACACCTTC,CASSLDLRPDGYTF
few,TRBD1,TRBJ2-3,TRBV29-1,TGCAGCGTTGATGTGCCGGGACAGGGACGAGATACGCAGTATTTT,CSVDVPGQGRDTQYF
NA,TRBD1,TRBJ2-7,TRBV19,TGTGCCAGTAGCGCCGGGACAGGGGAGTACGAGCAGTACTTC,CASSAGTGEYEQYF
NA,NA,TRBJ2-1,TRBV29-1,TGCAGCGTTGAGTCCTACAATGAGCAGTTCTTC,CSVESYNEQFF
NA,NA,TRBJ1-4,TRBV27,TGTGCCAGCAGTCCAGGGTTAGTTGAAAAACTGTTTTTT,CASSPGLVEKLFF
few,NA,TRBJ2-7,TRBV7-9,TGTGCCAGCAGTCCAGAGCCCTCCTACGAGCAGTACTTC,CASSPEPSYEQYF
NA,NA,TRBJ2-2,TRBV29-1,TGCAGCGTTGGGGGCAACACCGGGGAGCTGTTTTTT,CSVGGNTGELFF
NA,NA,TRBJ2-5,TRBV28,TGTGCCAGCAGACTTACAGGAGGGGAGACCCAGTACTTC,CASRLTGGETQYF
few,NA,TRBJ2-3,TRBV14,TGTGCCAGCAGCCAAGTCGAGCGTGATACGCAGTATTTT,CASSQVERDTQYF
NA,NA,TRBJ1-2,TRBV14,TGTGCCAGCAGCCAAGCCGCAGGCTATGGCTACACCTTC,CASSQAAGYGYTF
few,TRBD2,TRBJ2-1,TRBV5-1,TGCGCCAGCATCGATCCCGCGGGACTAGCGGGAGTGTACAATGAGCAGTTCTTC,CASIDPAGLAGVYNEQFF
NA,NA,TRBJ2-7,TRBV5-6,TGTGCCAGCTCGTCTGGAGCAGCGCAGTACTTC,CASSSGAAQYF
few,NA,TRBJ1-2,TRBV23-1,TGCGCCAGCAGTCACATTCCCCGGGAAAGTCGCGGCTACACCTTC,CASSHIPRESRGYTF
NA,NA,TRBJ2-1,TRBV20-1,TGCAGTGCCCGAGATAGCAATGAGCAGTTCTTC,CSARDSNEQFF
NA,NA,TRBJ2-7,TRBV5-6,TGTGCCAGCAGCTTGTTGTCGAGCTACGAGCAGTACTTC,CASSLLSSYEQYF
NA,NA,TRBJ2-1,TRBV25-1,TGTGCCAGCAGTGAATCAAGGGGGTCTCCAAATAACAATGAGCAGTTCTTC,CASSESRGSPNNNEQFF
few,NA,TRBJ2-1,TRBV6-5,TGTGCCAGCAGTTACGCAGCGCGGAATGAGCAGTTCTTC,CASSYAARNEQFF
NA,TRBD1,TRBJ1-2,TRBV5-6,TGTGCCAGCAGCCCAGGGACAGGGGATGGCTACACCTTC,CASSPGTGDGYTF
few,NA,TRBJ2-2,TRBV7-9,TGTGCCAGCAGCTTAGCCAAGCGTGAGCTGTTTTTT,CASSLAKRELFF
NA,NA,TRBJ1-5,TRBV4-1,TGCGCCAGCGGGACAACTAGCAATCAGCCCCAGCATTTT,CASGTTSNQPQHF
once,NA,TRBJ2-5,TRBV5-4,TGTGCCAGCAGCTTGGGTGATCGGGGGTTGAAGACCCAGTACTTC,CASSLGDRGLKTQYF
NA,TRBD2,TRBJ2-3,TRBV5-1,TGCGCCAGCAGCTGGGTTACGGGGGGACTGACAGATACGCAGTATTTT,CASSWVTGGLTDTQYF
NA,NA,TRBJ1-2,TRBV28,TGTGCCAGCAGCTACGCGGGATTCTGGGGCTACACCTTC,CASSYAGFWGYTF
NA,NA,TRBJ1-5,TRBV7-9,TGTGCCAGCAGCAAAGGTGATCAGCCCCAGCATTTT,CASSKGDQPQHF
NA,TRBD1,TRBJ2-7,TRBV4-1,TGCGCCAGCAGCCTCGAGGACAGGGCCCTCGCTGAGCAGTACTTC,CASSLEDRALAEQYF
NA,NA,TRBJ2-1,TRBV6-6,TGTGCGAGTGGAGGCACCTACAATGAGCAGTTCTTC,CASGGTYNEQFF
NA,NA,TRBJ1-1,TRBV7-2,TGTGCCAGCAGCTTAAACCGCGGTATCGCTGAAGCTTTCTTT,CASSLNRGIAEAFF
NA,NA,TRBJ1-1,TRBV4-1,TGCGCCAGCAGCCAAGGGATTTGGGAGGACACTGAAGCTTTCTTT,CASSQGIWEDTEAFF
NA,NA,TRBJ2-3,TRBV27,TGTGCCAGCAGTCCCGCTCGATCCTATGGTACGCAGTATTTT,CASSPARSYGTQYF
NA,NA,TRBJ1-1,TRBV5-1,TGCGCCAGCAGTTCGATGGGGGGCGGCACTGAAGCTTTCTTT,CASSSMGGGTEAFF
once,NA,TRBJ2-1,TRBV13,TGTGCCAGCAGCTTTGGGGATTACAATGAGCAGTTCTTC,CASSFGDYNEQFF
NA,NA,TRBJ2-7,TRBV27,TGTGCCAGCAGTGCCGTGGGGGCTTTGGACGAGCAGTACTTC,CASSAVGALDEQYF
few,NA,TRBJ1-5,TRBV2,TGTGCCAGCAGTGAACTGGCAGCCACTTATAGCAATCAGCCCCAGCATTTT,CASSELAATYSNQPQHF
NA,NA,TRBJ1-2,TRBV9,TGTGCCAGCAGCGTATACGACGCACCTACTAACTATGGCTACACCTTC,CASSVYDAPTNYGYTF
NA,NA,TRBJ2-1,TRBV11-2,TGTGCCAGCAGCCTCGAGGCAGGGAGAGGGAATGAGCAGTTCTTC,CASSLEAGRGNEQFF
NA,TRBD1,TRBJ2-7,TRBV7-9,TGTGCCAGCAGCCGAAGAGGACAGGGGGACTCCTACGAGCAGTACTTC,CASSRRGQGDSYEQYF
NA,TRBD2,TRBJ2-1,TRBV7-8,TGTGCCAGCAGCGTAACGGGACTAGCGGGAGACAATGAGCAGTTCTTC,CASSVTGLAGDNEQFF